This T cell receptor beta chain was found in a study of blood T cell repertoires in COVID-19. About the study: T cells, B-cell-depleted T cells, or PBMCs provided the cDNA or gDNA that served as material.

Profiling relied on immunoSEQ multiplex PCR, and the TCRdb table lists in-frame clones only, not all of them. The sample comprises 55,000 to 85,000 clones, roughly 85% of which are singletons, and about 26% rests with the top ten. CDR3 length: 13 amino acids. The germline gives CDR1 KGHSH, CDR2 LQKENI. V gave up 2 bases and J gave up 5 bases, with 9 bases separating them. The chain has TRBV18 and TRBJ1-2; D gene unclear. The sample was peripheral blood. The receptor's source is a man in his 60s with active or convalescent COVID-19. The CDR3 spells CASSPTGYYGYTF. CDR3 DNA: TGTGCCAGCTCACCAACGGGATATTATGGCTACACCTTC. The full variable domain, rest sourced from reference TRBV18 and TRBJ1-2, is NAGVMQNPRHLVRRRGQEARLRCSPMKGHSHVYWYRQLPEEGLKFMVYLQKENIIDESGMPKERFSAEFPKEGPSILRIQQVVRGDSAAYFCASSPTGYYGYTFGSGTRLTVV.